The T cell receptor (beta chain) under discussion was sequenced for a study of cytomegalovirus exposure and HLA in healthy donors. About this clone itself: Its antigen is not identified.

The V gene end was trimmed by 3 bases and the J gene end by 5 bases; junction bases not matched to a gene: 9. The length of the CDR3 is 18 residues. In germline, CDR1 is ENHRY, CDR2 SYGVKD. Primers: 60 Vbeta forward and 13 Jbeta reverse. Some clones are missing from TCRdb's copy, which holds only in-frame ones; the method was immunoSEQ multiplex PCR. The table has about 110,000 clones, around 80% seen once. General study findings and limits: A later analysis reportedly found fewer N-insertions in an Asian-associated ancestry cluster than the roughly 670-donor mean.

The V call is TRBV10-3, the J call TRBJ2-3; 15 bases are a match to TRBD2. This clonotype originated in a man under 40 in good health and CMV-seropositive. Sample: PBMCs. The CDR3 DNA reads TGTGCCATCAGTGATGTGTTCGGACTAGCGGGGGGGCAAGATACGCAGTATTTT. It is translated as CAISDVFGLAGGQDTQYF.